Listed below are T cell receptor beta chains from one sample, sequenced in a study of cytomegalovirus exposure and HLA in healthy donors. TCRdb's copy holds only in-frame clones and misses some; the assay was immunoSEQ multiplex PCR. Found here are some 180,000 clones, roughly 81% of them singletons; the top ten hold 1% to 1.5%. The specimen sequenced was PBMCs. All receptors come from a young woman in good health and CMV-seronegative. Each CDR3 is given with its conserved first and last residue. The D gene is left open where the match is weak. Size is omitted from some rows. Given values are once, few, many or a class for expanded clones.

clone size	V gene	D gene	J gene	CDR3 protein	CDR3 DNA
-	TRBV5-1	TRBD1	TRBJ2-6	CASLRGGQGRSGANVLTF	TGCGCCAGCCTGAGGGGCGGACAGGGAAGGTCTGGGGCCAACGTCCTGACTTTC
-	TRBV29-1	TRBD1	TRBJ2-2	CSVEGGDRVGTGELFF	TGCAGCGTTGAGGGAGGGGACAGGGTGGGCACCGGGGAGCTGTTTTTT
-	TRBV9	-	TRBJ2-7	CASSVGVPYEQYF	TGTGCCAGCAGCGTAGGCGTTCCCTACGAGCAGTACTTC
-	TRBV5-4	TRBD2	TRBJ2-1	CASSEGEGYNEQFF	TGTGCCAGCAGCGAAGGGGAGGGGTACAATGAGCAGTTCTTC
-	TRBV6-1	-	TRBJ2-7	CASSAFRSAEQYF	TGTGCCAGCAGTGCTTTTCGGTCCGCCGAGCAGTACTTC
few	TRBV7-9	-	TRBJ1-5	CASSLEENQPQHF	TGTGCCAGCAGCTTAGAAGAGAATCAGCCCCAGCATTTT
-	TRBV5-6	-	TRBJ2-7	CASSIQQGSYEQYF	TGTGCCAGCAGCATACAACAGGGAAGCTACGAGCAGTACTTC
-	TRBV28	-	TRBJ2-7	CASSSSGLYYEQYF	TGTGCCAGCAGTTCGTCGGGACTCTACTACGAGCAGTACTTC
-	TRBV19	TRBD2	TRBJ2-7	CASSIGGRAGASYEQYF	TGTGCCAGTAGTATAGGAGGCCGCGCGGGAGCAAGTTACGAGCAGTACTTC
-	TRBV6-1	-	TRBJ2-3	CASSEVSGVPTDTQYF	TGTGCCAGCAGTGAAGTAAGCGGTGTCCCCACAGATACGCAGTATTTT
-	TRBV29-1	-	TRBJ2-5	CSASVLEGQTQYF	TGCAGCGCCAGTGTCCTCGAGGGTCAGACCCAGTACTTC
-	TRBV7-8	TRBD1	TRBJ1-5	CASSLTGGTQPQHF	TGTGCCAGCAGCTTAACAGGGGGGACTCAGCCCCAGCATTTT
-	TRBV5-1	-	TRBJ1-5	CASREGPGNQPQHF	TGCGCCAGTCGAGAAGGGCCAGGGAATCAGCCCCAGCATTTT
-	TRBV5-1	TRBD1	TRBJ1-2	CASSLANDRVKGYGYTF	TGCGCCAGCAGCTTGGCCAATGACAGGGTAAAGGGCTATGGCTACACCTTC
-	TRBV6-5	TRBD2	TRBJ2-3	CASSSPGLATYTQYF	TGTGCCAGCAGTTCGCCGGGACTAGCGACTTATACGCAGTATTTT
-	TRBV6-1	TRBD1	TRBJ2-7	CASSDVGTGAYEQYF	TGTGCCAGCAGTGACGTGGGGACAGGGGCCTACGAGCAGTACTTC
-	TRBV27	-	TRBJ2-5	CASSFGQGGWETQYF	TGTGCCAGCAGTTTCGGGCAGGGAGGTTGGGAGACCCAGTACTTC
-	TRBV7-9	TRBD1	TRBJ2-7	CASSLGQGANEQYF	TGTGCCAGCAGCTTAGGACAGGGGGCCAACGAGCAGTACTTC
few	TRBV5-1	TRBD1	TRBJ2-2	CASSLNGQGNTGELFF	TGCGCCAGCAGCTTGAATGGACAGGGGAACACCGGGGAGCTGTTTTTT
-	TRBV4-2	-	TRBJ2-6	CASSFGQTLNSGANVLTF	TGTGCCAGCAGCTTCGGACAGACCTTAAACTCTGGGGCCAACGTCCTGACTTTC
-	TRBV25-1	TRBD1	TRBJ2-5	CASSESGTGQETQYF	TGTGCCAGCAGTGAATCGGGGACAGGCCAAGAGACCCAGTACTTC
few	TRBV7-9	-	TRBJ2-1	CASSSSGANEQFF	TGTGCCAGCAGCTCCTCAGGGGCCAATGAGCAGTTCTTC
-	TRBV30	-	TRBJ1-2	CAWSVSGVNYGYTF	TGTGCCTGGAGTGTAAGCGGGGTTAACTATGGCTACACCTTC
-	TRBV4-2	TRBD1	TRBJ2-7	CASSRPGDRGLNEQYF	TGTGCCAGCAGCCGCCCCGGGGACAGGGGGCTGAACGAGCAGTACTTC
once	TRBV6-5	-	TRBJ2-7	CASRGSPYEQYF	TGTGCCAGCAGGGGGAGTCCCTACGAGCAGTACTTC
-	TRBV29-1	-	TRBJ2-7	CSVVGGSYEQYF	TGCAGCGTTGTTGGGGGGTCCTACGAGCAGTACTTC
-	TRBV18	-	TRBJ2-2	CASSERTGELFF	TGTGCCAGCTCGGAGCGCACCGGGGAGCTGTTTTTT
-	TRBV18	TRBD2	TRBJ2-7	CASGGGLTAGGGGEQYF	TGTGCCAGCGGAGGGGGGCTAACAGCGGGAGGAGGAGGCGAGCAGTACTTC
-	TRBV29-1	-	TRBJ2-1	CSVDPQGGAGNEQFF	TGCAGCGTGGACCCCCAGGGGGGCGCGGGAAATGAGCAGTTCTTC
-	TRBV30	-	TRBJ1-5	CAWSDGGGRGQPQHF	TGTGCCTGGAGTGACGGGGGGGGACGGGGACAGCCCCAGCATTTT
-	TRBV5-1	-	TRBJ2-5	CASSFPEEETQYF	TGCGCCAGCAGCTTCCCTGAGGAGGAGACCCAGTACTTC
-	TRBV28	-	TRBJ1-5	CAVAGGGLSQPQHF	TGTGCAGTAGCGGGGGGCGGTTTAAGCCAGCCCCAGCATTTT
few	TRBV5-1	-	TRBJ1-4	CASRTGVVNEKLFF	TGCGCCAGCCGCACGGGGGTTGTAAATGAAAAACTGTTTTTT
-	TRBV30	-	TRBJ1-5	CAWNGGGQPQHF	TGTGCCTGGAACGGGGGAGGTCAGCCCCAGCATTTT
-	TRBV30	TRBD2	TRBJ2-7	CAWTVRTSGSYEQYF	TGTGCCTGGACTGTACGGACTAGCGGCTCCTACGAGCAGTACTTC
once	TRBV4-2	TRBD1	TRBJ2-1	CASSRDRGANEQFF	TGTGCCAGCAGCCGAGACAGGGGGGCTAATGAGCAGTTCTTC
many	TRBV6-1	TRBD1	TRBJ1-6	CASSETTTGGSPLHF	TGTGCCAGCAGTGAAACGACGACAGGGGGTTCACCCCTCCACTTT
few	TRBV9	-	TRBJ1-4	CASSPRGEKLFF	TGTGCCAGCAGTCCCCGGGGGGAAAAACTGTTTTTT
-	TRBV5-1	TRBD1	TRBJ2-2	CASSLKQGAEFTGELFF	TGCGCCAGCAGCTTAAAACAGGGGGCTGAGTTCACCGGGGAGCTGTTTTTT
-	TRBV20-1	TRBD2	TRBJ2-7	CSAASGYQYF	TGCAGTGCGGCTAGCGGGTATCAGTACTTC
-	TRBV5-8	TRBD1	TRBJ1-1	CASSLGDRGEAEAFF	TGTGCCAGCAGCTTGGGAGACAGGGGAGAGGCTGAAGCTTTCTTT
-	TRBV19	TRBD2	TRBJ2-5	CASSIAGGHVTQYF	TGTGCCAGTAGTATAGCGGGGGGGCACGTGACCCAGTACTTC
-	TRBV4-2	-	TRBJ2-7	CASSQEGTPYEQYF	TGTGCCAGCAGCCAAGAAGGGACTCCCTACGAGCAGTACTTC
-	TRBV5-1	TRBD2	TRBJ2-1	CASSRLATNEQFF	TGCGCCAGCAGTAGACTAGCGACCAATGAGCAGTTCTTC
few	TRBV2	-	TRBJ1-4	CASSADRLATNEKLFF	TGTGCCAGCAGTGCTGACAGGCTCGCAACTAATGAAAAACTGTTTTTT
-	TRBV2	TRBD2	TRBJ2-1	CASSEAASGEADNEQFF	TGTGCCAGCAGTGAAGCGGCTAGCGGGGAGGCGGACAATGAGCAGTTCTTC
-	TRBV10-3	TRBD1	TRBJ1-1	CAISESGQLGAEAFF	TGTGCCATCAGTGAGTCGGGACAGCTGGGCGCTGAAGCTTTCTTT
-	TRBV7-9	TRBD2	TRBJ2-5	CASSLTSGRQTQYF	TGTGCCAGCAGCTTAACTAGCGGGAGACAGACCCAGTACTTC
-	TRBV29-1	TRBD1	TRBJ2-7	CSARTGSSAYEQYF	TGCAGCGCTCGGACAGGGAGTTCGGCCTACGAGCAGTACTTC
few	TRBV5-1	-	TRBJ1-5	CASSLASGNQPQHF	TGCGCCAGCAGCTTGGCCTCGGGGAATCAGCCCCAGCATTTT
-	TRBV7-3	-	TRBJ2-3	CASSLTGRGHTDTQYF	TGTGCCAGCAGCTTAACGGGAAGAGGACACACAGATACGCAGTATTTT
-	TRBV5-1	TRBD1	TRBJ2-5	CASSLDYRGQGETQYF	TGCGCCAGCAGCTTGGACTACAGGGGTCAGGGAGAGACCCAGTACTTC
-	TRBV5-6	TRBD2	TRBJ2-1	CASSFRSVSGGSYNEQFF	TGTGCCAGCAGCTTCCGTTCTGTTAGCGGGGGAAGCTACAATGAGCAGTTCTTC
-	TRBV6-6	-	TRBJ1-5	CASTPGLLEGNQPQHF	TGTGCCAGCACCCCCGGACTCTTAGAGGGCAATCAGCCCCAGCATTTT
-	TRBV6-5	-	TRBJ2-7	CASSSLYEQYF	TGTGCCAGCAGTTCCCTCTACGAGCAGTACTTC